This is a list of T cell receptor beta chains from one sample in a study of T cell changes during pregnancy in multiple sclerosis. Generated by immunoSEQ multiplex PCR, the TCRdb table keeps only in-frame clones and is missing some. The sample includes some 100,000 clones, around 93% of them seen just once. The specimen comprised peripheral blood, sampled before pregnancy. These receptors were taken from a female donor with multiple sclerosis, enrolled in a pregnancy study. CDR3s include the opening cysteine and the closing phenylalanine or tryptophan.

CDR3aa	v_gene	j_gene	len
CSVELAGGVYEQYF	TRBV29-1	TRBJ2-7	14
CASSERTGLEQYF	TRBV6-1	TRBJ2-7	13
CASSPGVGGTYNEQFF	TRBV9	TRBJ2-1	16
CASSAQGTDTQYF	TRBV13	TRBJ2-3	13
CAWTSGGETQYF	TRBV30	TRBJ2-5	12
CASPIITGTSAGYTF	TRBV6-5	TRBJ1-2	15
CASSKTPGTTRF	TRBV21-1	TRBJ1-1	12
CASSVLYGYTF	TRBV6-1	TRBJ1-2	11
CASSSSPFREKDYGYTF	TRBV9	TRBJ1-2	17
CASSQGYPKSPHSSYEQYF	TRBV4-1	TRBJ2-7	19
CASAPDRRSDTQYF	TRBV25-1	TRBJ2-3	14
CASSLSPFGQETQYF	TRBV27	TRBJ2-5	15
CASSHRLAGRTDTQYF	TRBV5-1	TRBJ2-3	16
CASLPGGPTGDEQFF	TRBV5-1	TRBJ2-1	15
CASSLVGGASYEQYF	TRBV5-4	TRBJ2-7	15
CASSEKSGLAGGLGTGELFF	TRBV10-1	TRBJ2-2	20
CASSLGTELFF	TRBV27	TRBJ2-2	11
CASSLLLAGPLLDEQFF	TRBV27	TRBJ2-1	17
CASSQDMRDWASNEQFF	TRBV4-1	TRBJ2-1	17
CASSSTVATETQYF	TRBV7-2	TRBJ2-5	14
CASSDTGGGYNEQFF	TRBV6-4	TRBJ2-1	15
CASSKIGRESNEQYF	TRBV19	TRBJ2-7	15
CASSPRGKNTEAFF	TRBV7-9	TRBJ1-1	14
CASSQSIPIEEQYF	TRBV23-1	TRBJ2-7	14
CASSQDLRREDEQYF	TRBV4-1	TRBJ2-7	15